This is a list of T cell receptor beta chains from one sample in a study of T cells after yellow fever vaccination. TCRdb re-analysed the 5' RACE reads in MiXCR, keeping a single row per CDR3 protein. The sample records some 350,000 distinct CDR3 sequences, roughly 4% being singletons. The sample in question was PBMCs, obtained 5 days after the yellow fever booster vaccination. The receptor set was obtained from a man aged 18 to 29 who received the YFV17D yellow fever vaccine. The CDR3 runs from the conserved cysteine through the conserved F or W. A D gene is named only where the DNA matches it firmly.

D	V	J	CDR3
.	TRBV28	TRBJ2-5	CASSFWAILPQETQYF
.	TRBV5-5	TRBJ2-3	CATKSLGTDTQYF
.	TRBV20-1	TRBJ1-1	CSASAPPRQANTEAFF
TRBD2	TRBV4-1	TRBJ2-7	CASSQAGGPAYEQYF
.	TRBV7-2	TRBJ2-4	CASSLQSASYQNIQYF
TRBD2	TRBV20-1	TRBJ2-5	CSGRGGGEETQYF
.	TRBV12-3/TRBV12-4	TRBJ2-2	CASTLQGTGELFF
.	TRBV4-3	TRBJ2-4	CASSQGALAKNIQYF
.	TRBV10-3	TRBJ1-1	CAISLGGRAEAFF
TRBD2	TRBV11-2	TRBJ2-1	CAIGGVYNEQFF
.	TRBV2	TRBJ2-5	CASRDLGETQYF
.	TRBV19	TRBJ2-1	CASSIGTTHNEQFF
.	TRBV27	TRBJ2-6	CASSTPSGGRKANVLTF
TRBD2	TRBV9	TRBJ2-7	CASSVEPQGGPYEQYF
.	TRBV20-1	TRBJ2-5	CSARDTRQAVETQYF